The 21 T cell receptor beta chains listed next were all sequenced from one sample in a study of breast tumors, draining lymph nodes, adjacent tissues. Axillary draining lymph nodes of breast cancer patients supplied the node samples. TCRdb independently ran MiXCR on the multiplex PCR reads; one entry per CDR3 protein. The sample gives about 120,000 distinct CDR3 sequences, about 20% of which show up once; about 3.5% is in the top ten. Sequencing used axillary lymph node tissue. The receptors were sampled from a female donor with breast cancer. Some clones in this sample may be carry-over from other donors' samples.

This clonotype occurred many times. CDR3 nucleotide sequence: TGTGCCAGCAGCTTAGTCAGGTACAATGAGCAGTTCTTC. Translation gives CASSLVRYNEQFF. The V and J genes are TRBV7-6 and TRBJ2-1; D not certain. The germline gives CDR1 SGHVS, CDR2 FNYEAQ. This CDR3 spans 13 amino acids. Trimming removed 1 base at V and 4 bases at J, with 5 bases between.

This clonotype was observed at least ten times. The J gene is TRBJ2-3, the V gene TRBV5-6, with D perhaps assigned TRBD1 or TRBD2 (6 bases each). The length of the CDR3 is 16 residues. V was shortened by 1 base and J by 2 bases, with 14 bases between the two germline ends. The germline V gene has CDR1 SGHDT and CDR2 YYEEEE. The CDR3 protein is CASSLKGGLVTDTQYF. CDR3 bases: TGTGCCAGCAGCTTGAAAGGGGGACTCGTCACAGATACGCAGTATTTT.

The chain employs TRBV6-1 and TRBJ2-3; D is ambiguous. V lost 5 bases and J 4 bases, leaving 13 bases between the germline ends. This CDR3 region has 14 residues. The germline V gene encodes CDR1 MNHNS and CDR2 SASEGT. The CDR3 loop reads CASSSFGFSDTQYF. CDR3 in DNA: TGTGCCAGCAGTTCGTTCGGTTTTTCAGATACGCAGTATTTT.

Many counts were recorded for this clonotype. The chain combines TRBV7-8 with TRBJ2-3; 7 nucleotides agree with TRBD2. Trimming took 3 bases from V and 4 from J; bases not matched to a gene: 7. Per germline, CDR1 SGHVS and CDR2 FQNEAQ. The CDR3 covers 15 residues. CDR3 coding DNA: TGTGCCAGCAGCTTTGGGGGGGGGTTCTCAGATACGCAGTATTTT. This translates into CASSFGGGFSDTQYF.

V is TRBV12-3 or TRBV12-4 and J is TRBJ1-4; 8 bases line up with TRBD1. CDR3 size: 16 residues. Trimming took 5 bases from V and 0 from J; bases not matched to a gene: 5. The CDR3 protein is CASSPQGQATNEKLFF. CDR3 bases: TGTGCCAGCAGTCCACAGGGACAGGCAACTAATGAAAAACTGTTTTTT.

Points on this clonotype: Just one base apart from a much larger clone, this may be a read error. The chain employs TRBV5-6 and TRBJ2-1; weak D call: TRBD1 (5 bases). Germline assignment: CDR1 SGHDT and CDR2 YYEEEE. This CDR3 has 14 amino acids. The V and J ends lost 2 bases and 8 bases respectively, with 14 bases between them. CDR3 DNA sequence: TGTGCCAGCAGCTTCTCTTCAGGGTCCGATGAGCAGTTCTTC. Translating it yields CASSFSSGSDEQFF. The full variable domain, with the rest looked up from reference TRBV5-6 and TRBJ2-1, is DAGVTQSPTHLIKTRGQQVTLRCSPKSGHDTVSWYQQALGQGPQFIFQYYEEEERQRGNFPDRFSGHQFPNYSSELNVNALLLGDSALYLCASSFSSGSDEQFFGPGTRLTVL.

There are many counts of this clonotype. This chain uses TRBV7-8 with TRBJ2-3; the D call may be TRBD1 or TRBD2 (6 bases each). V lost 4 bases and J 3 bases, leaving 17 bases between the germline ends. The CDR3 loop spans 16 amino acids. Germline V gene lookup returns CDR1 SGHVS and CDR2 FQNEAQ. The CDR3 DNA follows: TGTGCCAGCAGCTCCCGTCGGGGGCCGGGGACAGATACGCAGTATTTT. Translating gives CASSSRRGPGTDTQYF.

This clonotype was seen repeatedly, ten times or more. J is TRBJ2-3 and V is TRBV12-3 or TRBV12-4; D gene unclear. V was clipped by 5 bases and J by 5 bases, with 8 bases between them. This CDR3 has 12 residues. The CDR3 DNA is TGTGCCAGCAGTACCCGGATAGATACGCAGTATTTT. Protein product: CASSTRIDTQYF.

The chain joins TRBV12-3 or TRBV12-4 to TRBJ2-7; 7 bases line up with TRBD2. V was pared by 3 bases and J by 9 bases, with 14 bases of the junction left unmatched. This CDR3 spans 15 amino acids. This chain's CDR3 is CASSFAGAPRDGQYF. The CDR3 nucleotides read TGTGCCAGCAGTTTCGCGGGAGCCCCCCGGGACGGGCAGTACTTC.

This clonotype was seen many times. The chain has TRBV28 and TRBJ2-3; D might be TRBD2 (5 bases). V was trimmed by 8 bases and J by 0 bases, leaving 6 bases between them. Germline CDR1 and CDR2: MDHEN and SYDVKM. The CDR3 loop spans 12 amino acids. In DNA form, the CDR3 reads TGTGCCAGCGAGGGAAGCACAGATACGCAGTATTTT. Amino acid sequence: CASEGSTDTQYF.

This clonotype has ten or more counts. This chain connects TRBV7-3 to TRBJ1-3; D call uncertain. Trimming took off 0 bases at V and 3 bases at J, with 3 bases between the two ends. The CDR3 is made up of 13 amino acids. Germline CDR1 is SGHTA and CDR2 is FQGTGA. The CDR3 DNA is TGTGCCAGCAGCTTAACCCATGGAAACACCATATATTTT. Translated, it gives CASSLTHGNTIYF.

This clonotype has ten or more counts. The chain uses TRBV5-1 and TRBJ2-3, with D uncertain. CDR1 and CDR2 from the germline V gene are SGHRS and YFSETQ. The CDR3 runs 14 residues. V lost 0 bases, J lost 4 bases, and 9 bases lay in between. CDR3 coding DNA: TGCGCCAGCAGCTTGGAAGGGATGGCAGATACGCAGTATTTT. Translation gives CASSLEGMADTQYF.

This clonotype was counted at least ten times. V and J are TRBV12-3 or TRBV12-4 and TRBJ2-2; maybe TRBD2 (6 bases). This CDR3 is built from 16 residues. Trimming removed 4 bases from V and 4 bases from J, with 16 bases in between. CDR3 loop: CASSSKVAGITGELFF. Written as DNA, the CDR3 is TGTGCCAGCAGTTCAAAGGTTGCGGGAATCACCGGGGAGCTGTTTTTT.

A note on this clonotype: With a much larger clone just one base away, this may be a read error. The J gene is TRBJ1-6, the V gene TRBV18; TRBD1 is a possible D gene (6 bases). V shed 3 bases and J shed 11 bases, with 17 bases lying between them. Germline CDR1 is KGHSH and CDR2 is LQKENI. The CDR3 runs 15 residues. This CDR3 is CASSPPGGSNPPLHF. CDR3 DNA sequence: TGTGCCAGCTCACCTCCCGGGGGCTCCAATCCACCCCTCCACTTT.

This clonotype was observed at least ten times. The chain carries TRBV5-4 and TRBJ2-3; TRBD1 agrees at 7 bases. CDR3 size: 14 residues. Per the germline V gene, CDR1 is SGHNT and CDR2 is YYREEE (reference sequence). The trim removed 3 bases at V and 2 bases at J, leaving 3 bases unmatched. The chain's CDR3 is CASSSQGYTDTQYF. Written as DNA, the CDR3 is TGTGCCAGCAGCTCACAGGGGTACACAGATACGCAGTATTTT.

This clonotype came up many times. This rearrangement joins TRBV10-3 to TRBJ2-2; 12 bases line up with TRBD2. This CDR3 comprises 15 residues. Per the germline V gene, CDR1 is ENHRY and CDR2 is SYGVKD. The ends lost 6 bases at V and 6 bases at J; junction bases unmatched: 5. The CDR3 DNA sequence: TGTGCCATCAGATCTAGCGGGGGGGCTTCCGGGGAGCTGTTTTTT. This translates into CAIRSSGGASGELFF.

This clonotype has at least ten counts. The chain recombines TRBV10-1 with TRBJ2-5, with a possible D match to TRBD1 (5 bases). From germline, CDR1 is WNHNN and CDR2 SYGVQD (reference sequence). The CDR3 totals 13 residues. The V end lost 4 bases, the J end lost 2 bases, and 8 bases lay between the germline ends. CDR3: CASSGQLQETQYF. As DNA, the CDR3 is TGCGCCAGCAGTGGACAGCTACAAGAGACCCAGTACTTC.

Notes on this clonotype: With a much larger clone just one base away, this may be a read error. The J gene is TRBJ2-3, the V gene TRBV19; D uncertain. The CDR3 has 13 residues. CDR1 is LNHDA and CDR2 is SQIVND in the germline V gene (reference sequence). CDR3 coding DNA: TGTGTCAGTAGTGCCTTGATCACAGATACGCAGTATTTT. Translation: CVSSALITDTQYF. The whole variable domain, filled in from reference TRBV19 and TRBJ2-3, reads DGGITQSPKYLFRKEGQNVTLSCEQNLNHDAMYWYRQDPGQGLRLIYYSQIVNDFQKGDIAEGYSVSREKKESFPLTVTSAQKNPTAFYLCVSSALITDTQYFGPGTRLTVL.

This clonotype has ten or more counts. This sequence joins TRBV6-1 and TRBJ1-5; D might be TRBD1 (6 bases). Trimming pared 5 bases from V and 6 bases from J, leaving 14 bases between. This CDR3 spans 14 amino acids. CDR1 and CDR2 (germline): MNHNS, SASEGT. CDR3 sequence (DNA): TGTGCCAGCAGTCCAGGGGCGAACACTCAGCCCCAGCATTTT. Its translation: CASSPGANTQPQHF.

The V gene is TRBV5-1, the J gene TRBJ2-5; D tentatively reads TRBD1 or TRBD2 (5 bases each). V lost 0 bases and J 2 bases, leaving 8 bases between the germline ends. Per germline, CDR1 SGHRS and CDR2 YFSETQ. This CDR3 comprises 14 residues. CDR3 bases: TGCGCCAGCAGCTTGGGAGGGGATCAAGAGACCCAGTACTTC. It specifies CASSLGGDQETQYF.

This clonotype has ten or more counts. This chain uses TRBV20-1 with TRBJ2-5; unclear D gene. Germline V lookup: CDR1 DFQATT, CDR2 SNEGSKA (reference sequence). V was cut by 4 bases and J by 5 bases, with 5 bases left in between. The CDR3 runs 10 residues. In DNA, the CDR3 is TGCAGTGCTATGGTCGAGACCCAGTACTTC. Translation: CSAMVETQYF.